This T cell receptor (beta chain) originates from a study of blood T cell repertoires in COVID-19 (TCRdb year 2020). At the level of the whole study: Samples from collaborators originated in the United States, Italy and Spain and spanned both the acute and convalescent phases of COVID-19. Samples were obtained from the ongoing ImmuneRACE study (first 160 participants) and from 1,254 subjects provided by 6 global collaborators. The dataset comprised deeply sampled blood TCRbeta repertoires from subjects exposed to, actively infected with, or recovered from COVID-19. The prospective study material was composed of cDNA or gDNA derived from T cells, B-cell-depleted T cells, or PBMCs. A freely available public database, intended as a resource for researchers studying the immune response to SARS-CoV-2, is where the repertoires were released. Where HLA class I and class II types were available, the types were taken from metadata supplied by the sample provider, not from assay-based typing. A de-identified subject ID, COVID-19 status, age in years and sex were almost always included in the sample metadata.

Summary of the overall study and its limitations: How much clinical and demographic metadata was included differed by source and by participant, and the metadata was provided uncurated.

V sheds 2 bases and J sheds 7 bases, leaving 15 bases between their ends. The CDR3, cysteine through phenylalanine, is 14 amino acids long. The retained sequence is limited to the CDR3, 42 bases, with the frame set at the first base. Looking up the germline V gene yields CDR1 KGHSH and CDR2 LQKENI. On this clone itself: Its antigen is currently not known. Qualities for individual bases were not recorded, and no much larger clone is one base off.

TCRbeta CDR3 regions were amplified from genomic DNA by means of the immunoSEQ Assay, a bias-controlled multiplex PCR. From the authors' description of their analysis: Nucleated cell counts per sample were estimated from amplification of reference gene primers within the assay. Sequence reads were collapsed and filtered to measure the absolute abundance of every unique TCRbeta CDR3 rearrangement. Productive Simpson clonality was computed per sample as the square root of Simpson's diversity index over productive rearrangements. The source is immuneACCESS, and TCRdb retained only in-frame sequences with V and J called. Part of the clones is not carried over; for the studies checked, unresolved V genes explain less than half of this, and the remainder is unexplained. V, J and clone size were drawn from that table, and D and trimming were deduced from the DNA. The table for this sample lists some 330,000 clones; approximately 88% of them were counted only once. The top ten clonotypes cover about 5% of the sample.

In the prospective study, participants were about 18 to 90 years old, resided in 20 to 30 geographic areas of the United States, and were enrolled through a virtual design. In the prospective study, cohorts were assigned on the basis of participant-reported clinical history obtained from a screening survey and a study questionnaire. For ImmuneRACE Cohort 3, a participant was defined as recovered based on two consecutive negative NP/OP PCR tests, clearance by a healthcare professional, or resolution of symptoms. Each participant in the prospective study had whole blood, serum and a nasopharyngeal or oropharyngeal swab collected by mobile phlebotomists. Participants in the prospective study had the option to provide additional blood draws and questionnaires over a roughly 2-month period. Blood samples from the prospective study were shipped frozen or at room temperature prior to DNA extraction.

This clonotype originated in a man aged 30-40 years who had recovered from COVID-19. The chain joins TRBV18 to TRBJ2-7, with a tentative D gene TRBD2 over 5 matching bases. The sequenced material came from PBMCs or T cells enriched from blood (not recorded which). The nucleotide sequence is TGTGCCAGCTCACCAACGACTACCTTCCTGGAGCAGTACTTC. It specifies CASSPTTTFLEQYF.